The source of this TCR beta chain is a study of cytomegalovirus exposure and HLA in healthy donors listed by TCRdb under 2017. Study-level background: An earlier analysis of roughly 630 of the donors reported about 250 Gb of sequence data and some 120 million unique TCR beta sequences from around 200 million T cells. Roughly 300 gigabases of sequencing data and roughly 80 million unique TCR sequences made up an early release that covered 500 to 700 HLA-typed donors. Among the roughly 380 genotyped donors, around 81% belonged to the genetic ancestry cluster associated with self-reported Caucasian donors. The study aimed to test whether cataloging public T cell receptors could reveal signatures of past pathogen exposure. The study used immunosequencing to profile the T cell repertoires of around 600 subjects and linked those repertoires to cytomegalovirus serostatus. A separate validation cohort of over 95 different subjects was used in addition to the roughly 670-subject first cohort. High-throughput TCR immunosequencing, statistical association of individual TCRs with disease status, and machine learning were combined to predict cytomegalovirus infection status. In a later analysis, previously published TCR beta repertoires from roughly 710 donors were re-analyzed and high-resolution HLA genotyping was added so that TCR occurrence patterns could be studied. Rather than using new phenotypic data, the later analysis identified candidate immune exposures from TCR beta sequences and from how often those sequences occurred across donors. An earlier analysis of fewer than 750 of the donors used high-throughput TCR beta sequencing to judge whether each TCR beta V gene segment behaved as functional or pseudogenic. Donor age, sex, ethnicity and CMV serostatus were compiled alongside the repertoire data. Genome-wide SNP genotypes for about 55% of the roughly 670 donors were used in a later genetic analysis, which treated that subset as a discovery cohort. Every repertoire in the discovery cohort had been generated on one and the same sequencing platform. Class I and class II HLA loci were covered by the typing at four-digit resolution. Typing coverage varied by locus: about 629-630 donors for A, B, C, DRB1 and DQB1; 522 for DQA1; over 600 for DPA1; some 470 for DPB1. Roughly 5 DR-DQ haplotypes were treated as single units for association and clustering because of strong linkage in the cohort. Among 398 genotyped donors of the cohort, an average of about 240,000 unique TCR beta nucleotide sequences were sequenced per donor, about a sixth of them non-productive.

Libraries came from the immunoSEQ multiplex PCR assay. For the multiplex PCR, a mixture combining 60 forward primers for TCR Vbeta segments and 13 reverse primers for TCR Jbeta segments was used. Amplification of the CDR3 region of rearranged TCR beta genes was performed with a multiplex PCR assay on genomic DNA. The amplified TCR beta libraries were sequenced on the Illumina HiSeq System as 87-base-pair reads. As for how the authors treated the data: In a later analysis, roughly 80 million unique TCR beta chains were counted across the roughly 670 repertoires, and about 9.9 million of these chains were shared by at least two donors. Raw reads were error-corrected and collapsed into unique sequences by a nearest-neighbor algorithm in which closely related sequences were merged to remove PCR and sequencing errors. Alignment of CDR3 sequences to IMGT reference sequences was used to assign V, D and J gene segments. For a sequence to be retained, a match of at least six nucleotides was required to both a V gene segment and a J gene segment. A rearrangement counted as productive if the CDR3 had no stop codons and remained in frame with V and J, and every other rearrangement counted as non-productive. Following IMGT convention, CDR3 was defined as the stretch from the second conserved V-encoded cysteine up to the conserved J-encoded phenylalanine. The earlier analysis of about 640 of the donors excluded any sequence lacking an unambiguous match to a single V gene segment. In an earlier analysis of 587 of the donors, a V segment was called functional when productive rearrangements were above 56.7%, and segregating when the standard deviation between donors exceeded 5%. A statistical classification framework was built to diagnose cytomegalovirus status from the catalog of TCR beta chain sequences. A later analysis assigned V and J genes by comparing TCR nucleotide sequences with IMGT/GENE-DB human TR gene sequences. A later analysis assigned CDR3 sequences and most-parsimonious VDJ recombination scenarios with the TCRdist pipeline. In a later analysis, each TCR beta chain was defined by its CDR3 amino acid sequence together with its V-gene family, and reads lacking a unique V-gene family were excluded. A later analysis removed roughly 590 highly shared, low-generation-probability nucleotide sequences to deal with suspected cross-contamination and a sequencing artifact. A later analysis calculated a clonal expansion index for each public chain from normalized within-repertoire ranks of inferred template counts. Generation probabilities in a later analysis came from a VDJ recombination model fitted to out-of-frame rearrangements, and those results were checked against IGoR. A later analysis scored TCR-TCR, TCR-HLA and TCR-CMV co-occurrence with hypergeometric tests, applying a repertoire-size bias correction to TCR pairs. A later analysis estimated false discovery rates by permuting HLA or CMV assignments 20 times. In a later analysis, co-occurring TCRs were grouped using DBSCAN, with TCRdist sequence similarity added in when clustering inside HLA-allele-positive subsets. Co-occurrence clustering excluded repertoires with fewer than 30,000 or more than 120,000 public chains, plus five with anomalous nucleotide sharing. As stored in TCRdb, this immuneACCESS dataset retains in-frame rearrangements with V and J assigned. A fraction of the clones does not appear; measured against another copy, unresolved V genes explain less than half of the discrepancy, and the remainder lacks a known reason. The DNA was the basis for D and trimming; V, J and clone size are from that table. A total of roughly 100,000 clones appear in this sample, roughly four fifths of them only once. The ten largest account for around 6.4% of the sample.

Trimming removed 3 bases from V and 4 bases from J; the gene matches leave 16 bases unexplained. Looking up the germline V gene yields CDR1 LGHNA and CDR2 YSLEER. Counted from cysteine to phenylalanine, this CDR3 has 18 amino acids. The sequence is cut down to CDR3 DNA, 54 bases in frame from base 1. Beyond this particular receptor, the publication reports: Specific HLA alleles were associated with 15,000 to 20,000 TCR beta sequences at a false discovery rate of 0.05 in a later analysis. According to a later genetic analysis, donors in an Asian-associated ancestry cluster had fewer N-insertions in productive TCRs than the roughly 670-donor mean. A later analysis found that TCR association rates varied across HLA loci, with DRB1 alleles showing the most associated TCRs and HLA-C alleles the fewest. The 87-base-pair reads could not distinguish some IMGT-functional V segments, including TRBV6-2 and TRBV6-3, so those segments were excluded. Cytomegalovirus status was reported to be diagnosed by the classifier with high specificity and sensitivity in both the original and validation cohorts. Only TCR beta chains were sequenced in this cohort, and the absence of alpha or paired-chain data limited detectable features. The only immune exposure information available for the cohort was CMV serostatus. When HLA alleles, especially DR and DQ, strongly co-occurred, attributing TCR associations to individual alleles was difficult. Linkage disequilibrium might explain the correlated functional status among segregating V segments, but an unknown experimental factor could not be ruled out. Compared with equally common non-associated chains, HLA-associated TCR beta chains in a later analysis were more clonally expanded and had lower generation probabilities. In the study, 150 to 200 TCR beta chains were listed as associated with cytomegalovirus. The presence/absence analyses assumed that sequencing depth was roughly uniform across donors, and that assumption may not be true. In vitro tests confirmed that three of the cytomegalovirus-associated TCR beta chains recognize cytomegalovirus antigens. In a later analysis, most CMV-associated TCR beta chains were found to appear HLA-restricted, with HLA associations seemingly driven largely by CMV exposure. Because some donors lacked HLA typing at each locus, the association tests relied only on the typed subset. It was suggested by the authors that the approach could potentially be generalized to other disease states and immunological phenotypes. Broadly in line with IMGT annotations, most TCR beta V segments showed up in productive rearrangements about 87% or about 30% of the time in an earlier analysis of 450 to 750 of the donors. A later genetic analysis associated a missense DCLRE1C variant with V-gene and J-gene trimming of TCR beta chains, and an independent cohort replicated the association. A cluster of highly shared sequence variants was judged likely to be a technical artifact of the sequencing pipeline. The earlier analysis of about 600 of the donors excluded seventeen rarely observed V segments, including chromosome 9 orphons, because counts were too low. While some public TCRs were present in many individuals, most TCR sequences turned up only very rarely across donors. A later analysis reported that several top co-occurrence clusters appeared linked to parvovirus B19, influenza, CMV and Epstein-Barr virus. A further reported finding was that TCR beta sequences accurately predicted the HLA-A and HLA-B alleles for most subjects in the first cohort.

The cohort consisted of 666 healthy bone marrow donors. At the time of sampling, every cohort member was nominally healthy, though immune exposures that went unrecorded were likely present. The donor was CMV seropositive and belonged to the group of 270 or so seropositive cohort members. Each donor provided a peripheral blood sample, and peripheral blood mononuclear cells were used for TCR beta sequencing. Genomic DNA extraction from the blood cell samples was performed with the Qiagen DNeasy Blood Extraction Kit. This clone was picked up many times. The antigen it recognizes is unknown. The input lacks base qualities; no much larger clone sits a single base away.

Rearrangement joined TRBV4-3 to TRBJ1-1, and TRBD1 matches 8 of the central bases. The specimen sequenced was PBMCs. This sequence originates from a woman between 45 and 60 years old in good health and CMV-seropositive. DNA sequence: TGCGCCAGCAGCCACCCCCGGTCAGGGGGCGTCGGGAGCACTGAAGCTTTCTTT. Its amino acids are CASSHPRSGGVGSTEAFF.